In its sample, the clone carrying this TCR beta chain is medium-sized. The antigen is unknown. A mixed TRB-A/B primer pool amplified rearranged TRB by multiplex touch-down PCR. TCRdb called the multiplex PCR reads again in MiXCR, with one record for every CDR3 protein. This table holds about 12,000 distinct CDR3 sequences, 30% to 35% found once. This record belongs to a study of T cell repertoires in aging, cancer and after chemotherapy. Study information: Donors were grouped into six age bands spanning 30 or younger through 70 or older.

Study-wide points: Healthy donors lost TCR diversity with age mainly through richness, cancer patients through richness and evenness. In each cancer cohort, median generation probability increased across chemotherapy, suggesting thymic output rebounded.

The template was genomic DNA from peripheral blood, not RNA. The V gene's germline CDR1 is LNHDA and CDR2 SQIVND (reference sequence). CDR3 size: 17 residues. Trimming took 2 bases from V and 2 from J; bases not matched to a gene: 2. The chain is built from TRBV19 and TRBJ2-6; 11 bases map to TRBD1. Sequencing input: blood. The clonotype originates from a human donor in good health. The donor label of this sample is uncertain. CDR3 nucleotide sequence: TGTGCCAGTAGTATAACGGACAGGGGGCCTGGGGCCAACGTCCTGACTTTC. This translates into CASSITDRGPGANVLTF.